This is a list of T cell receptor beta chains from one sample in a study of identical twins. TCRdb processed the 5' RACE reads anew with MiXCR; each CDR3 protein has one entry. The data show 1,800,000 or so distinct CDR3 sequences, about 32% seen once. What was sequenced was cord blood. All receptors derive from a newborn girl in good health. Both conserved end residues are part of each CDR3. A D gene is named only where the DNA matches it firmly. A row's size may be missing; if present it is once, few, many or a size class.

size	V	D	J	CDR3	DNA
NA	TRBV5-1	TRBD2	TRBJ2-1	CASSLTASGHNEQFF	TGCGCCAGCAGCTTGACGGCTAGCGGACACAATGAGCAGTTCTTC
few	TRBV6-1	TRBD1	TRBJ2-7	CASSEPRQGGYEQYF	TGTGCCAGCAGTGAACCGAGACAGGGTGGCTACGAGCAGTACTTC
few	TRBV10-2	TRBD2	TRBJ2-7	CASSVYSSGGSSYEQYF	TGCGCCAGCAGTGTATATTCTAGCGGGGGTAGCTCCTACGAGCAGTACTTC
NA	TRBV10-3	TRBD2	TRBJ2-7	CAISETWTSSYEQYF	TGTGCCATCAGTGAGACTTGGACTAGTTCCTACGAGCAGTACTTC
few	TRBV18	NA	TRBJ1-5	CASSTNSLGNQPQHF	TGTGCCAGCTCAACAAACAGCTTAGGGAATCAGCCCCAGCATTTT
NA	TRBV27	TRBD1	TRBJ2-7	CASSHGTGGGYEQYF	TGTGCCAGCAGTCATGGGACAGGGGGGGGATACGAGCAGTACTTC
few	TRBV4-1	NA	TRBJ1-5	CASSQGGTELSNQPQHF	TGCGCCAGCAGCCAAGGGGGAACAGAACTTAGCAATCAGCCCCAGCATTTT
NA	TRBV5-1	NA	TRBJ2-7	CASSETVGSLSYEQYF	TGCGCCAGCTCCGAGACCGTGGGGAGTCTCTCCTACGAGCAGTACTTC
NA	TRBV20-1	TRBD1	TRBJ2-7	CSASDPRDRMYEQYF	TGCAGTGCTAGTGACCCCCGGGACAGGATGTACGAGCAGTACTTC
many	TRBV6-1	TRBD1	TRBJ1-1	CASSEQGANTEAFF	TGTGCCAGCAGTGAACAGGGGGCGAACACTGAAGCTTTCTTT
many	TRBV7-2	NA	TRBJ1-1	CASSLSSNTEAFF	TGTGCCAGCAGCTTAAGTTCGAACACTGAAGCTTTCTTT
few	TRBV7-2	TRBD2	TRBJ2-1	CASSPLAGWYNEQFF	TGTGCCAGCAGTCCACTAGCGGGATGGTACAATGAGCAGTTCTTC
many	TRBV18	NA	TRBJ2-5	CASSPPRPETQYF	TGTGCCAGCTCACCGCCGCGCCCAGAGACCCAGTACTTC
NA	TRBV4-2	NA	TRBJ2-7	CASSPPSKSYNEQYF	TGTGCCAGCAGCCCCCCTAGCAAGTCCTACAATGAGCAGTACTTC
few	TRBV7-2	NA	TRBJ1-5	CASSFSGEQPQHF	TGTGCCAGCAGCTTCTCAGGGGAACAGCCCCAGCATTTT
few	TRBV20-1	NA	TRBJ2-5	CSARDREARGETQYF	TGCAGTGCTAGAGATCGTGAGGCCCGTGGAGAGACCCAGTACTTC
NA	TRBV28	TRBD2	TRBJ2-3	CASSLGTSAPDTQYF	TGTGCCAGCAGCCTGGGGACTAGCGCCCCAGATACGCAGTATTTT
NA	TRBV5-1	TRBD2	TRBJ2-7	CASSWTSFSYEQYF	TGCGCCAGCAGCTGGACTAGCTTCTCCTACGAGCAGTACTTC
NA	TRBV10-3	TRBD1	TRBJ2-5	CAISDTGGQETQYF	TGTGCCATCAGTGACACAGGGGGCCAAGAGACCCAGTACTTC
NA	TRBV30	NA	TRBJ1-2	CAWSRYGYTF	TGTGCCTGGAGTAGATATGGCTACACCTTC
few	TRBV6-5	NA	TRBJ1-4	CASSSLSMDGEKLFF	TGTGCCAGCAGTTCCCTCTCCATGGACGGGGAAAAACTGTTTTTT
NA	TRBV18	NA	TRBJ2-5	CASSPTVVIVTQYF	TGTGCCAGCTCACCAACGGTAGTGATAGTTACCCAGTACTTC
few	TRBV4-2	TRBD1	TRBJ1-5	CASSQVDRDSNQPQHF	TGTGCCAGCAGCCAAGTCGACAGGGATAGCAATCAGCCCCAGCATTTT
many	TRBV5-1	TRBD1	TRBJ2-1	CASSRIETGTYNEQFF	TGCGCCAGCAGCCGTATCGAGACAGGGACCTACAATGAGCAGTTCTTC
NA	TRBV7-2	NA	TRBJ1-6	CASSPHAGLNNSPLHF	TGTGCCAGCAGCCCCCACGCAGGTCTGAATAATTCACCCCTCCACTTT
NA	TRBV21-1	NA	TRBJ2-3	CASSKVQRSTDTQYF	TGTGCCAGCAGCAAAGTGCAGCGGAGCACAGATACGCAGTATTTT
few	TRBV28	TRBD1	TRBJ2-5	CASSSPGQGPLQYF	TGTGCCAGCAGTTCTCCGGGACAGGGGCCGTTGCAGTACTTC
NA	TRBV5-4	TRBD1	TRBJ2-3	CASSLLGNRGRGRDTQYF	TGTGCCAGCAGCTTGCTGGGAAACAGGGGTCGGGGACGAGATACGCAGTATTTT
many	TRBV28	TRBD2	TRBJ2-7	CASSLRGSGSYEQYF	TGTGCCAGCAGTCTGAGGGGTAGCGGGAGCTACGAGCAGTACTTC
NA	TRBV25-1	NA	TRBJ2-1	CASSEWKDDEQFF	TGTGCCAGCAGTGAATGGAAGGACGATGAGCAGTTCTTC
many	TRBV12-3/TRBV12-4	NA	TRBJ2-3	CASSFAGHLYTDTQYF	TGTGCCAGCAGTTTTGCGGGGCACTTATACACAGATACGCAGTATTTT
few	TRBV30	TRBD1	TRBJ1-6	CAWTSGTAFSPLHF	TGTGCCTGGACCTCCGGGACAGCGTTTTCACCCCTCCACTTT
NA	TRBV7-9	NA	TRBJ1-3	CASSLATLGNTIYF	TGTGCCAGCAGCTTAGCGACACTTGGAAACACCATATATTTT
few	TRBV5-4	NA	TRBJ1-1	CASSLSWGLGEAFF	TGTGCCAGCAGCTTATCGTGGGGGCTTGGTGAAGCTTTCTTT
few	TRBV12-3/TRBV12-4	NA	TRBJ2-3	CASSLIVTGVGTDTQYF	TGTGCCAGCAGTTTAATTGTGACGGGAGTGGGCACAGATACGCAGTATTTT
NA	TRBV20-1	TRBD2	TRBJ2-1	CSAGGRLAGGHNEQFF	TGCAGTGCTGGGGGGAGACTAGCGGGAGGCCACAATGAGCAGTTCTTC
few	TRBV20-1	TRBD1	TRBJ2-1	CSARDLQGADYNEQFF	TGCAGTGCTAGAGATCTACAGGGGGCGGACTACAATGAGCAGTTCTTC
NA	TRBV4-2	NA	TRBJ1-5	CASSQGGSSQPQHF	TGTGCCAGCAGCCAAGGGGGGTCAAGTCAGCCCCAGCATTTT